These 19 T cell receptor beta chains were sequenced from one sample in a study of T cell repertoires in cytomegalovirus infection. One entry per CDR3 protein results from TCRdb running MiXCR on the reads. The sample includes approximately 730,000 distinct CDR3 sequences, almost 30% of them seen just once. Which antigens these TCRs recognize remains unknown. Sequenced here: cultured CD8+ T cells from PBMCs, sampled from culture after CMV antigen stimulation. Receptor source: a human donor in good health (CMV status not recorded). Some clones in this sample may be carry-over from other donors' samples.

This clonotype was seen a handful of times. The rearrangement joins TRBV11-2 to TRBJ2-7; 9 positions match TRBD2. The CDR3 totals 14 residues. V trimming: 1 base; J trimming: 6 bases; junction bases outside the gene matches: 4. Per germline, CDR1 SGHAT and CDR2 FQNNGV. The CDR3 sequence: CASSLVGTSSEQYF. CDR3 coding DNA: TGTGCCAGCAGCTTAGTTGGGACTAGCAGCGAGCAGTACTTC.

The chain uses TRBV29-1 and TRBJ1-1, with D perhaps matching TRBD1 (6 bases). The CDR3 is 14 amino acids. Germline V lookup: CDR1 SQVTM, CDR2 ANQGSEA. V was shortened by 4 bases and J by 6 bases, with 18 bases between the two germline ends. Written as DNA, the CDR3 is TGCAGCGTTGCGCCTTCCCACAGGGAGTCTGAAGCTTTCTTT. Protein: CSVAPSHRESEAFF.

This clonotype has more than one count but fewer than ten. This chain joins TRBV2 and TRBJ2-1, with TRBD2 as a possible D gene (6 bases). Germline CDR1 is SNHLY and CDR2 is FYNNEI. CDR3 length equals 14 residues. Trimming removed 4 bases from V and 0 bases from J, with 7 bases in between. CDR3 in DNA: TGTGCCAGCAGTGGGGGGGTCTCCTACAATGAGCAGTTCTTC. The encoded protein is CASSGGVSYNEQFF.

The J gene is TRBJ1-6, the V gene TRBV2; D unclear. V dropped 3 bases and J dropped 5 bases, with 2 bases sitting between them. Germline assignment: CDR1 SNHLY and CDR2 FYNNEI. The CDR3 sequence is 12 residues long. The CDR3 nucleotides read TGTGCCAGCAGTGATAATAATTCACCCCTCCACTTT. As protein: CASSDNNSPLHF.

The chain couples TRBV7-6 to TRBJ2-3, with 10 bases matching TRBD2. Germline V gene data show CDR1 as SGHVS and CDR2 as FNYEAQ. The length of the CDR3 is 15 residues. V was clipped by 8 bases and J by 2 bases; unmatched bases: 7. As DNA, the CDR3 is TGTGCCAGCGGGATAGCGGGGGGTTCCACAGATACGCAGTATTTT. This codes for CASGIAGGSTDTQYF.

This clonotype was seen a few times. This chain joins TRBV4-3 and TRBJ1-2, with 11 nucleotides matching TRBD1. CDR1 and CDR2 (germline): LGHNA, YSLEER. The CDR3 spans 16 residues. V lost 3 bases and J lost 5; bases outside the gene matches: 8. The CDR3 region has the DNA TGCGCCAGCAGCCACGGCCTGGGACAGGGGGAATATGGCTACACCTTC. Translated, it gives CASSHGLGQGEYGYTF.

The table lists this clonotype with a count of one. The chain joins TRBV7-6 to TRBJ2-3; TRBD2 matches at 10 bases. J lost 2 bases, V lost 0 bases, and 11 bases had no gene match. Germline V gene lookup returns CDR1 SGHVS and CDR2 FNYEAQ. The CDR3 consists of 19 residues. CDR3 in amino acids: CASSLAGSGGADYTDTQYF. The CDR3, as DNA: TGTGCCAGCAGCTTAGCGGGGAGCGGGGGGGCGGACTACACAGATACGCAGTATTTT.

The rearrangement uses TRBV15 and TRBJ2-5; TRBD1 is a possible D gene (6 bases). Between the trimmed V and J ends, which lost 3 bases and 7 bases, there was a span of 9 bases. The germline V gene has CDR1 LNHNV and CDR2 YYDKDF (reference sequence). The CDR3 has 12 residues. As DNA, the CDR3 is TGTGCCACCAGCAGTGAAGGGGGGACCCAGTACTTC. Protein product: CATSSEGGTQYF.

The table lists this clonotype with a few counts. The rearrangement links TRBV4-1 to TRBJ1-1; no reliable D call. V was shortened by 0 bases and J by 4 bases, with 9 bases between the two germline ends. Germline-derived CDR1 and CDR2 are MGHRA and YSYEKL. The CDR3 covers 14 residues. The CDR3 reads CASSQEGWGTEAFF. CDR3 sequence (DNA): TGCGCCAGCAGCCAAGAAGGATGGGGCACTGAAGCTTTCTTT.

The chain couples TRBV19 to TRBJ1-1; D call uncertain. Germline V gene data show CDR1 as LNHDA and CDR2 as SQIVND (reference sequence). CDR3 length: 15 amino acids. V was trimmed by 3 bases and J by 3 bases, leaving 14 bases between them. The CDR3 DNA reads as TGTGCCAGTAGTATGTCAAGGGCCGCGGACACTGAAGCTTTCTTT. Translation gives CASSMSRAADTEAFF.

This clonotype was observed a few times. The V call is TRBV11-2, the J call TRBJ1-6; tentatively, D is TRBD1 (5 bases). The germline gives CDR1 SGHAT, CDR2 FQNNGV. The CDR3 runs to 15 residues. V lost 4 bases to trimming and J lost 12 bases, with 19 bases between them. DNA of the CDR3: TGTGCCAGCAGCTCATGGGGGGGGACCGTTCTACCCCTCCACTTT. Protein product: CASSSWGGTVLPLHF.

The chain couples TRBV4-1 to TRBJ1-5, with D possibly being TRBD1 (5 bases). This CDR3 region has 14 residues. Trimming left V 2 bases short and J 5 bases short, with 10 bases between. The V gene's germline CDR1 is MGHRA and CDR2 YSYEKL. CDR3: CASSQQGGDQPQHF. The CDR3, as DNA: TGCGCCAGCAGCCAACAGGGCGGGGATCAGCCCCAGCATTTT.

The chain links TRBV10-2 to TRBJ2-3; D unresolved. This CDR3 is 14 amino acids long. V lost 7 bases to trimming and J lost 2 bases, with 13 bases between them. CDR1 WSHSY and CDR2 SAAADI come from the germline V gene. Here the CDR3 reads CASTLIVPTDTQYF. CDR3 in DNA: TGCGCCAGCACTTTGATTGTCCCCACAGATACGCAGTATTTT.

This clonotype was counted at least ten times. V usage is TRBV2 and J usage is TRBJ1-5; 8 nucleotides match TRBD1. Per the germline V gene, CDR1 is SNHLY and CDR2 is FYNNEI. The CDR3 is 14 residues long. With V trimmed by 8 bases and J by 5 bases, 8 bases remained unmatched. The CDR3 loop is CASGTGGLHQPQHF. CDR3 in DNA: TGTGCCAGCGGGACAGGCGGCTTGCATCAGCCCCAGCATTTT.

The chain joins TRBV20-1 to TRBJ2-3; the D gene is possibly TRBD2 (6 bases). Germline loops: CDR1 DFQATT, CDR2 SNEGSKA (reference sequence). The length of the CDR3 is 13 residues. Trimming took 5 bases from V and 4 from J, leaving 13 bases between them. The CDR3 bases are TGCAGTGCTCCCGGGCGGGGACCAGATACGCAGTATTTT. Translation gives CSAPGRGPDTQYF.

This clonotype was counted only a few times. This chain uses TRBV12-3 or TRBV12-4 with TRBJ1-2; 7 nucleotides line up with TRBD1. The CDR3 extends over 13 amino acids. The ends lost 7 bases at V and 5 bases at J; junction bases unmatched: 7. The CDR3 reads CASKKQGRYGYTF. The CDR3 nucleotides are TGTGCCAGCAAAAAACAGGGGAGGTATGGCTACACCTTC.

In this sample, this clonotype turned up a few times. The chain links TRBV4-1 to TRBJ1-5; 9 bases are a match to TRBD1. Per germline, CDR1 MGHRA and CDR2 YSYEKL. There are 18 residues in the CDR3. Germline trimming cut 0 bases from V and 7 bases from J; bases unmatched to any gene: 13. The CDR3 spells CASSQDMDTGGFRQPQHF. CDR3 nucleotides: TGCGCCAGCAGCCAAGATATGGATACAGGGGGCTTTAGACAGCCCCAGCATTTT.

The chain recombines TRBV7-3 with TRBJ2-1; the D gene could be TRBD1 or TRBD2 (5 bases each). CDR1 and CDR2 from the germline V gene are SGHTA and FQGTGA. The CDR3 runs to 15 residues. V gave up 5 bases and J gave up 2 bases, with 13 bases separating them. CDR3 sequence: CASSLGPPPYNEQFF. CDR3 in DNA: TGTGCCAGCAGCCTGGGACCTCCCCCCTACAATGAGCAGTTCTTC.

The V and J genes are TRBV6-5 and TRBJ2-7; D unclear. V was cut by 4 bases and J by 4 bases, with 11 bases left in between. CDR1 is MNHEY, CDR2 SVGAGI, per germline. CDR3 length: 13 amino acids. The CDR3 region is CASSLVETYEQYF. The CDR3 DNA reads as TGTGCCAGCAGTTTAGTGGAAACTTACGAGCAGTACTTC.